A selection of T cell receptor beta chains follows, all from one sample in a study of Ad26.COV2.S vaccination and SARS-CoV-2 variants. Measured with immunoSEQ multiplex PCR; TCRdb has only the in-frame clones, and not every one. The sample holds 300,000 to 350,000 clones, roughly 90% seen once. This material consisted of peripheral blood, taken in a trial of Ad26.COV2.S vaccine versus placebo. The receptors shown here come from a person between 18 and 60 years old who received the Ad26.COV2.S COVID-19 vaccine or a placebo. Each CDR3 is given with its conserved first and last residue. D genes are given only for firm matches.

J gene,V gene,D gene,CDR3 DNA,CDR3 protein
TRBJ2-1,TRBV7-8,NA,TGTGCCAGCAGCTTAGTAGGGAACAATGAGCAGTTCTTC,CASSLVGNNEQFF
TRBJ2-5,TRBV3-1/TRBV3-2,TRBD2,TGTGCCAGCAGCCCCCTGGTCCAGCGGGGGTATGAGACCCAGTACTTC,CASSPLVQRGYETQYF
TRBJ2-1,TRBV18,TRBD2,TGTGCCAGCTCACCCGAGGCGACGGGAGGGTGGTACAATGAGCAGTTCTTC,CASSPEATGGWYNEQFF
TRBJ1-4,TRBV13,NA,TGTGCCAGCAGCCTTCTAGAACAAGAACGGGGGGAAAAACTGTTTTTT,CASSLLEQERGEKLFF
TRBJ1-4,TRBV2,NA,TGTGCCACCACAACTTCTCGTGAAAAACTGTTTTTT,CATTTSREKLFF
TRBJ1-2,TRBV5-1,TRBD1,TGCGCCAGCAGTCTCACAGGGGGGCCAAACTATGGCTACACCTTC,CASSLTGGPNYGYTF
TRBJ1-1,TRBV3-1/TRBV3-2,NA,TGTGCCAGCAGACAGGGAAACACTGAAGCTTTCTTT,CASRQGNTEAFF
TRBJ2-3,TRBV11-2,NA,TGTGCCAGCAGCTTATTCCCGGGCGCACAGCCTAGCACAGATACGCAGTATTTT,CASSLFPGAQPSTDTQYF
TRBJ2-1,TRBV7-2,TRBD1,TGTGCCAGCGGTCCTACAGGGGGGCTCTACAATGAGCAGTTCTTC,CASGPTGGLYNEQFF
TRBJ2-2,TRBV4-3,NA,TGCGCCAGCAGCCAAGATTTGGCAGGGCGCAAGAGGGAGCTGTTTTTT,CASSQDLAGRKRELFF
TRBJ2-5,TRBV12-3/TRBV12-4,NA,TGTGCCAGCAGTTTAGGGAGGTGGGAGACCCAGTACTTC,CASSLGRWETQYF
TRBJ2-5,TRBV3-1/TRBV3-2,TRBD2,TGTGCCAGCAGCCATTACCTAGCGGGGGGGTACCAAGAGACCCAGTACTTC,CASSHYLAGGYQETQYF
TRBJ2-2,TRBV7-8,NA,TGTGCCAGCAGCTTAGTCGTGGGGGACACCGGGGAGCTGTTTTTT,CASSLVVGDTGELFF
TRBJ1-4,TRBV11-1,NA,TGTGCCAGCAGCTCGTCGGGACTAAATGAAAAACTGTTTTTT,CASSSSGLNEKLFF
TRBJ1-1,TRBV27,NA,TGTGCCAGCAGTTTATCGACTCTTTCTGAAGCTTTCTTT,CASSLSTLSEAFF